The 20 T cell receptor beta chains below come from one sample, sequenced in a study of shared clonotypes between healthy human individuals. Naive-designated CD8 cells lacked CD45RO, were positively enriched for CCR7, and omitted terminally differentiated effector memory CD45RA+ cells. Method: immunoSEQ multiplex PCR; TCRdb's copy keeps in-frame clones and lacks some. The sample has about 2 million clones; approximately 94% are singletons. The sequencing input was naive CD8+ T cells sorted from blood. The receptors were gathered from a young man in good health.

J is TRBJ1-4 and V is TRBV7-9; 9 positions agree with TRBD1. V was clipped by 6 bases and J by 7 bases; unmatched bases: 15. Per the germline V gene, CDR1 is SEHNR and CDR2 is FQNEAQ (reference sequence). CDR3 length: 17 amino acids. In DNA, the CDR3 is TGTGCCAGCAGTTCAATACAGGGGGCCCCCCTCCGTGAAAAACTGTTTTTT. Its translation: CASSSIQGAPLREKLFF. The full variable domain, rest sourced from reference TRBV7-9 and TRBJ1-4, is DTGVSQNPRHKITKRGQNVTFRCDPISEHNRLYWYRQTLGQGPEFLTYFQNEAQLEKSRLLSDRFSAERPKGSFSTLEIQRTEQGDSAMYLCASSSIQGAPLREKLFFGSGTQLSVL.

This chain uses TRBV7-9 with TRBJ2-7, with D uncertain. The CDR3 runs to 13 residues. V was clipped by 5 bases and J by 6 bases, with 14 bases between them. Germline lookup yields CDR1 SEHNR and CDR2 FQNEAQ (reference sequence). CDR3 sequence: CASSPQSWFEQYF. Written as DNA, the CDR3 is TGTGCCAGCAGCCCGCAGAGTTGGTTCGAGCAGTACTTC.

The chain employs TRBV19 and TRBJ2-1; 10 nucleotides agree with TRBD2. Per germline, CDR1 LNHDA and CDR2 SQIVND (reference sequence). The CDR3 contains 16 residues. V lost 6 bases and J lost 8; bases outside the gene matches: 13. The CDR3 spells CASSDGTSALGDEQFF. CDR3 DNA: TGTGCCAGTAGCGATGGGACTAGCGCCCTGGGCGATGAGCAGTTCTTC.

V gene TRBV6-1 combines with J gene TRBJ2-7; possible D gene TRBD2, 6 bases. The CDR3 covers 18 residues. V was cut by 3 bases and J by 3 bases, with 24 bases left in between. Germline loops: CDR1 MNHNS, CDR2 SASEGT. The CDR3 protein is CASSENGGIGGWDYEQYF. The CDR3 DNA reads TGTGCCAGCAGTGAGAATGGAGGGATAGGTGGGTGGGACTACGAGCAGTACTTC.

This chain links TRBV9 with TRBJ2-1, with D unresolved. CDR3 length equals 14 residues. Trimming pared 4 bases from V and 8 bases from J, leaving 16 bases between. The germline V gene has CDR1 SGDLS and CDR2 YYNGEE. The CDR3 sequence is CASSLGNQGDEQFF. The CDR3 DNA reads as TGTGCCAGCAGCCTCGGTAATCAAGGTGATGAGCAGTTCTTC.

This chain uses TRBV27 with TRBJ1-2; TRBD1 aligns across 8 bases. Germline values: CDR1 MNHEY, CDR2 SMNVEV (reference sequence). With 5 bases clipped from V and 4 bases from J, the junction kept 9 bases outside the gene matches. This CDR3 has 15 amino acids. Written as DNA, the CDR3 is TGTGCCAGCAGTCCGACCGGGACAGGAATCTATGGCTACACCTTC. Encoded protein: CASSPTGTGIYGYTF.

This clone was detected once. This chain uses TRBV10-3 with TRBJ2-7; D may be TRBD1 (6 bases). The V gene lost 5 bases and the J gene lost 4 bases, with 12 bases spanning the gap. Germline V gene sequence: CDR1 ENHRY, CDR2 SYGVKD. The CDR3 runs to 13 residues. The CDR3 DNA follows: TGTGCCATCAGTTCCGGACAGTCTTACGAGCAGTACTTC. Its translation is CAISSGQSYEQYF.

Comment on this clone: The sample contains more than one DNA sequence encoding this CDR3. The chain links TRBV27 to TRBJ2-2; the D is unclear. This CDR3 comprises 14 residues. CDR1 MNHEY and CDR2 SMNVEV come from the germline V gene (reference sequence). Trimming removed 3 bases at V and 2 bases at J, with 7 bases between. This CDR3 is CASSFGTNTGELFF. As DNA, the CDR3 is TGTGCCAGCAGTTTCGGAACAAACACCGGGGAGCTGTTTTTT.

V gene TRBV30 combines with J gene TRBJ2-3, with 8 bases lining up with TRBD2. The CDR3 runs to 15 residues. Germline V gene sequence: CDR1 GTSNPN, CDR2 SVGIG (reference sequence). V shed 3 bases, J shed 1 base, and the junction held 6 bases outside the gene matches. The CDR3 loop is CAWSFGRGGTDTQYF. DNA of the CDR3: TGTGCCTGGAGCTTCGGGCGGGGGGGCACAGATACGCAGTATTTT.

The V and J genes are TRBV9 and TRBJ2-7; TRBD1 is a possible D gene (5 bases). The CDR3 is made up of 14 amino acids. V lost 3 bases, J lost 0 bases, and 10 bases lay in between. Germline V CDR1 and CDR2: SGDLS, YYNGEE. CDR3 region: CASSGSGPSYEQYF. CDR3 DNA sequence: TGTGCCAGCAGCGGATCAGGGCCCTCCTACGAGCAGTACTTC.

This sequence joins TRBV13 and TRBJ2-3; TRBD2 matches at 9 bases. Germline lookup yields CDR1 PRHDT and CDR2 FYEKMQ (reference sequence). J gave up 2 bases and V 5 bases, and 5 bases lay outside the gene matches. The CDR3 length is 15 residues. CDR3 in amino acids: CASSPSGGYTDTQYF. As DNA, the CDR3 is TGTGCCAGCAGCCCCAGCGGGGGGTACACAGATACGCAGTATTTT.

This clone was recorded once. The chain combines TRBV6-1 with TRBJ2-5, with D possibly matching TRBD1 (6 bases). Germline CDR1 reads MNHNS; CDR2 reads SASEGT. V was cut by 3 bases and J by 2 bases, with 10 bases left in between. This CDR3 has 14 residues. This chain's CDR3 is CASSELDRQETQYF. The CDR3 region has the DNA TGTGCCAGCAGTGAGTTAGACAGGCAAGAGACCCAGTACTTC.

This clone occurred once. The rearrangement uses TRBV4-1 and TRBJ2-1; tentative D call: TRBD2 (6 bases). Germline assignment: CDR1 MGHRA and CDR2 YSYEKL. The CDR3 has 17 residues. V lost 0 bases and J lost 4, with 16 bases in between. Here the CDR3 DNA reads TGCGCCAGCAGCCAAGAGGAGGGTACGATTTTGTACAATGAGCAGTTCTTC. Encoded protein: CASSQEEGTILYNEQFF.

Note on this clone: Other DNA sequences from this sample encode an identical CDR3 as well. The chain uses TRBV27 and TRBJ2-7; TRBD2 matches at 10 bases. This CDR3 comprises 14 residues. Germline V gene lookup returns CDR1 MNHEY and CDR2 SMNVEV (reference sequence). The J segment lost 3 bases and the V segment lost 2 bases, leaving 1 base of the junction unmatched. CDR3 nucleotide sequence: TGTGCCAGCAGTTTACTAGCGGGAGTCTACGAGCAGTACTTC. Its translation is CASSLLAGVYEQYF.

This clone was observed a single time. The chain uses TRBV2 and TRBJ2-1; 7 positions match TRBD2. This CDR3 is built from 14 residues. The trim removed 0 bases at V and 13 bases at J, leaving 9 bases unmatched. Germline CDR1 and CDR2: SNHLY and FYNNEI. Here the CDR3 reads CASSEALPSGEQFF. The CDR3 bases are TGTGCCAGCAGTGAAGCGCTTCCTAGCGGAGAACAGTTCTTC.

This clone was seen a few times. This chain joins TRBV28 and TRBJ1-2; D not certain. The germline gives CDR1 MDHEN, CDR2 SYDVKM. This CDR3 region has 13 residues. V lost 6 bases and J 2 bases, leaving 10 bases between the germline ends. CDR3 DNA sequence: TGTGCCAGCAGCCACCGTGGGAACTATGGCTACACCTTC. It yields the protein CASSHRGNYGYTF.

This rearrangement joins TRBV5-4 to TRBJ1-2, with TRBD1 matching over 9 bases. V dropped 4 bases and J dropped 6; count of bases not matched to a gene: 10. This CDR3 is built from 15 residues. Germline loops: CDR1 SGHNT, CDR2 YYREEE (reference sequence). The CDR3 DNA is TGTGCCAGCAGCCACATGACAGGGGGTTCGGATGGCTACACCTTC. Protein product: CASSHMTGGSDGYTF.

This chain links TRBV15 with TRBJ2-7; either TRBD1 or TRBD2 may fit D (6 bases each). CDR1 and CDR2 (germline): LNHNV, YYDKDF (reference sequence). Trimming removed 0 bases from V and 2 bases from J, with 14 bases in between. There are 16 residues in the CDR3. CDR3 bases: TGTGCCACCAGCAGAGATGAGGAGGGGGTGGCCTACGAGCAGTACTTC. It codes for CATSRDEEGVAYEQYF.

V is TRBV15 and J is TRBJ1-2; D unclear. CDR3 length: 14 residues. Germline CDR1 LNHNV, CDR2 YYDKDF (reference sequence). With 0 bases removed from V and 2 bases from J, the gap between germline ends came to 7 bases. The CDR3 nucleotides are TGTGCCACCAGCAGAGATCAAGGGAACTATGGCTACACCTTC. Translated: CATSRDQGNYGYTF.

The chain combines TRBV28 with TRBJ2-3; either TRBD1 or TRBD2 may supply D (5 bases each). The CDR3 totals 15 residues. The germline V gene encodes CDR1 MDHEN and CDR2 SYDVKM. V dropped 8 bases and J dropped 3 bases, with 18 bases sitting between them. CDR3 nucleotide sequence: TGTGCCAGCCCGAAGTGGGGGTCCGAAACAGATACGCAGTATTTT. As protein: CASPKWGSETDTQYF.